This TCR beta chain was sequenced for a study of T-cell reconstitution after alpha-beta-depleted transplantation in children. Findings and caveats of the study: Expanded graft clones, several hundred of them, were reportedly the source of alpha-beta T cells about two months after transplant.

Unique molecular identifiers were built into the TCRbeta library. Using its own MiXCR run on the PCR reads, TCRdb lists one record per CDR3 protein. The data hold about 210,000 distinct CDR3 sequences, with around a sixth observed a single time. On this clonotype: Its specificity is not known.

In germline, CDR1 is MNHEY, CDR2 SMNVEV (reference sequence). Trimming pared 5 bases from V and 2 bases from J, leaving 16 bases between. The CDR3 sequence is 15 residues long. This TCR derives from a male patient aged 2-15 years who had a stem cell transplant for acute lymphoblastic leukemia, so the T cells may come from the graft donor. Sequenced here: PBMCs, mostly from graft donor cells, sampled 360 days after TCRalphabeta/CD19-depleted stem cell transplant. The rearrangement links TRBV27 to TRBJ2-7, with a weak D call TRBD2 (7 bases). Here the CDR3 DNA reads TGTGCCAGCAGTATCCTGGCGGGGGCCCCCTACGAGCAGTACTTC. It translates to CASSILAGAPYEQYF.